The next 5 T cell receptor beta chains were all read from a single sample in a study of CD8+ T cells in alopecia areata. Reverse transcription of extracted RNA yielded cDNA, which provided the sequencing template. TCRdb's table, derived via immunoSEQ multiplex PCR, lists solely in-frame clones and lacks some. This sample carries 200,000 to 250,000 clones, more than 45% of them seen once, and the ten largest clones take approximately 0.45%. Source: CD4+ T cells sorted from blood, taken at week 0. Every receptor here comes from a human donor with alopecia areata.

The chain combines TRBV7-9 with TRBJ2-3; 8 bases line up with TRBD1. V was pared by 6 bases and J by 6 bases, with 5 bases of the junction left unmatched. Germline assignment: CDR1 SEHNR and CDR2 FQNEAQ (reference sequence). The CDR3 totals 13 residues. The DNA for the CDR3 is TGTGCCAGCAGGCCCGGGACAGGCGATACGCAGTATTTT. It translates to CASRPGTGDTQYF.

The sample holds a few counts of this clone. The chain has TRBV7-2 and TRBJ1-5; 10 positions agree with TRBD1. Germline V CDR1 and CDR2: SGHTA, FQGNSA. The CDR3 length is 16 residues. The J segment lost 3 bases and the V segment lost 4 bases, leaving 6 bases of the junction unmatched. CDR3 loop: CASSSMGQGINQPQHF. CDR3 nucleotides: TGTGCCAGCAGCTCTATGGGACAGGGGATCAATCAGCCCCAGCATTTT.

This rearrangement joins TRBV29-1 to TRBJ1-1, with TRBD1 as a possible D gene (6 bases). The CDR3 runs to 13 residues. Per germline, CDR1 SQVTM and CDR2 ANQGSEA. Trimming took off 7 bases at V and 2 bases at J, with 14 bases between the two ends. CDR3 sequence: CSADRQGNTEAFF. CDR3 nucleotides: TGCAGCGCCGACAGGCAGGGTAACACTGAAGCTTTCTTT. Supplemented by reference TRBV29-1 and TRBJ1-1, the full variable domain reads SAVISQKPSRDICQRGTSLTIQCQVDSQVTMMFWYRQQPGQSLTLIATANQGSEATYESGFVIDKFPISRPNLTFSTLTVSNMSPEDSSIYLCSADRQGNTEAFFGQGTRLTVV.

The chain has TRBV7-8 and TRBJ2-1; 8 bases fit TRBD1. V lost 1 base and J lost 8; bases outside the gene matches: 7. This CDR3 is built from 15 residues. CDR1 is SGHVS and CDR2 is FQNEAQ in the germline V gene. CDR3 region: CASSLGSGQGYEQFF. The CDR3 coding sequence is TGTGCCAGCAGCTTAGGATCCGGACAGGGCTATGAGCAGTTCTTC. Full variable domain (outside the CDR3, taken from reference TRBV7-8 and TRBJ2-1): GAGVSQSPRYKVAKRGQDVALRCDPISGHVSLFWYQQALGQGPEFLTYFQNEAQLDKSGLPSDRFFAERPEGSVSTLKIQRTQQEDSAVYLCASSLGSGQGYEQFFGPGTRLTVL.

The chain carries TRBV25-1 and TRBJ2-3; 8 positions match TRBD2. Trimming removed 1 base from V and 4 bases from J; junction bases left unmatched: 7. Germline V lookup: CDR1 MGHDK, CDR2 SYGVNS. This CDR3 contains 16 residues. In DNA form, the CDR3 reads TGTGCCAGCAGTGAATGGGGACGGGAGGGCCCAGATACGCAGTATTTT. As protein: CASSEWGREGPDTQYF. Full variable domain (remainder filled in from reference TRBV25-1 and TRBJ2-3): EADIYQTPRYLVIGTGKKITLECSQTMGHDKMYWYQQDPGMELHLIHYSYGVNSTEKGDLSSESTVSRIRTEHFPLTLESARPSHTSQYLCASSEWGREGPDTQYFGPGTRLTVL.